This TCR beta chain was sequenced for a study of technical replicates of blood from a few donors. The CDR3 sequence is 18 residues long. Sequencing was performed with immunoSEQ multiplex PCR; in TCRdb, only in-frame clones are kept and a portion is missing. This sample has over 50,000 clones, with more than 95% found just once. This TCR was recovered from a human donor in good health. V usage is TRBV21-1 and J usage is TRBJ1-1; no check of the table's D call, TRBD1, against the DNA was made. TRBV21-1 is reported as a pseudogene. The source material was T cells isolated from PBMCs. Here the CDR3 DNA reads TGTGCCAGCAGCATGAGGACAGGAGTGTTAGTCTCGAACACTGAAGCTTTCTTT. Its protein product is CASSMRTGVLVSNTEAFF.